One and the same sample provided the 10 T cell receptor beta chains below, sequenced in a study of CD8 T cells in Susac syndrome. 0.5 to 1 ug RNA was reverse transcribed with random hexamers. MiXCR was run by TCRdb on the immunoSEQ multiplex PCR reads, yielding one entry per CDR3 protein. The table has 160,000 or so distinct CDR3 sequences, approximately 96% seen once. The sequenced sample was CD4+ T cells from PBMCs. These receptors all stem from a human donor with Susac syndrome.

The chain is built from TRBV5-4 and TRBJ2-1; TRBD2 matches 13 bases. There are 19 residues in the CDR3. The J segment lost 0 bases and the V segment lost 4 bases, leaving 10 bases of the junction unmatched. Germline lookup yields CDR1 SGHNT and CDR2 YYREEE (reference sequence). Here the CDR3 reads CASSGRGLAGNASYNEQFF. The CDR3, as DNA: TGTGCCAGCAGCGGGAGGGGACTAGCGGGGAACGCCTCCTACAATGAGCAGTTCTTC.

The CDR3 DNA follows: TGTGCCAGCAGTTCCGGAGGCTACGAGCAGTACTTC. This encodes CASSSGGYEQYF. The gene calls are TRBV12-3 or TRBV12-4 and TRBJ2-7; D might be TRBD2 (5 bases). The V end was cut by 4 bases, the J end by 3 bases, with 7 bases between. This CDR3 has 12 amino acids.

V is TRBV20-1 and J is TRBJ2-3; D is uncertain. Germline V lookup: CDR1 DFQATT, CDR2 SNEGSKA (reference sequence). V was shortened by 3 bases and J by 0 bases, with 13 bases between the two germline ends. The CDR3 totals 15 residues. CDR3 loop: CSASSPSSSTDTQYF. CDR3 bases: TGCAGTGCTAGCTCTCCGAGTTCTAGCACAGATACGCAGTATTTT.

V is TRBV20-1 and J is TRBJ2-5; possible D gene TRBD1, 5 bases. The CDR3 is 12 amino acids. The V end was cut by 6 bases, the J end by 4 bases, with 12 bases between. Germline CDR1 DFQATT, CDR2 SNEGSKA (reference sequence). The CDR3 sequence: CSALWQGETQYF. CDR3 DNA sequence: TGCAGTGCCTTGTGGCAGGGAGAGACCCAGTACTTC.

J is TRBJ2-7 and V is TRBV9, with D perhaps TRBD2 (6 bases). The V gene's germline CDR1 is SGDLS and CDR2 YYNGEE. The CDR3 spans 16 residues. V lost 3 bases, J lost 1 base, and 17 bases lay in between. The CDR3 DNA reads as TGTGCCAGCAGCGCCGGGGGTGGACTATTATCCTACGAGCAGTACTTC. This sequence encodes CASSAGGGLLSYEQYF.

The chain links TRBV15 to TRBJ2-7; D uncertain. The CDR3 has 13 amino acids. Germline loops: CDR1 LNHNV, CDR2 YYDKDF (reference sequence). Trimming shortened V by 0 bases and J by 4 bases, and 7 bases separated the two germline ends. CDR3 amino acids: CATSREKAYEQYF. The CDR3 region has the DNA TGTGCCACCAGCAGAGAAAAGGCATACGAGCAGTACTTC.

The V call is TRBV23-1, the J call TRBJ2-2; D perhaps matches TRBD1 (5 bases). TRBV23-1 is annotated as an ORF whose role is uncertain. The CDR3 loop spans 12 amino acids. V lost 10 bases and J 3 bases, leaving 9 bases between the germline ends. The CDR3, as DNA: TGCGCCATCGCCAGGGACACCGGGGAGCTGTTTTTT. Amino acids: CAIARDTGELFF.

The chain recombines TRBV7-3 with TRBJ2-6; the D is unclear. The CDR3 runs 14 residues. V dropped 6 bases and J dropped 0 bases, with 6 bases sitting between them. From germline, CDR1 is SGHTA and CDR2 FQGTGA. CDR3 sequence reads: CASRKTSGANVLTF. In DNA form, the CDR3 reads TGTGCCAGCAGGAAAACCTCTGGGGCCAACGTCCTGACTTTC.

The chain has TRBV7-9 and TRBJ2-6; D ambiguous. Trimming left V 0 bases short and J 2 bases short, with 5 bases between. Germline V gives CDR1 SEHNR, CDR2 FQNEAQ (reference sequence). This CDR3 spans 15 amino acids. This chain's CDR3 is CASSLALPGANVLTF. The CDR3 DNA sequence: TGTGCCAGCAGCTTAGCCCTGCCTGGGGCCAACGTCCTGACTTTC.

This chain uses TRBV6-6 with TRBJ2-5; possibly TRBD2 for D (5 bases). V gave up 8 bases and J gave up 2 bases, with 12 bases separating them. Germline V gene data show CDR1 as MNHNY and CDR2 as SVGAGI (reference sequence). The CDR3 spans 13 residues. The chain's CDR3 is CASGRVLQETQYF. Written as DNA, the CDR3 is TGTGCCAGCGGGCGGGTCCTACAAGAGACCCAGTACTTC.